The clone carrying this TCR beta chain occurred once. Antigen specificity is unknown. Between the trimmed V and J ends, which lost 8 bases and 14 bases, there was a span of 21 bases. Germline V CDR1 and CDR2: MGHDK, SYGVNS. The CDR3 totals 12 residues. The data belong to a study of cytomegalovirus exposure and HLA in healthy donors. PCR was performed using 60 Vbeta and 13 Jbeta primers. Libraries were prepared by immunoSEQ multiplex PCR; TCRdb keeps only in-frame clonotypes and omits some of them. This table holds about 52,000 clones, around 70% found once. The study, taken as a whole, reports: The authors later linked a missense DCLRE1C variant to TCR beta V- and J-gene trimming. Highly shared variants forming one cluster were likely a sequencing artifact. In a later analysis, TCR association rates varied by HLA locus: DRB1 most, HLA-C fewest.

The sequence derives from a woman between 50 and 59 years old in good health and CMV-seronegative. The sequenced sample consisted of PBMCs. The rearrangement joins TRBV25-1 to TRBJ1-2, with D possibly being TRBD1 (5 bases). As DNA, the CDR3 is TGTGCCAGCCGAAATCAAGGGGTTGCTTGGACCTTC. As protein: CASRNQGVAWTF.